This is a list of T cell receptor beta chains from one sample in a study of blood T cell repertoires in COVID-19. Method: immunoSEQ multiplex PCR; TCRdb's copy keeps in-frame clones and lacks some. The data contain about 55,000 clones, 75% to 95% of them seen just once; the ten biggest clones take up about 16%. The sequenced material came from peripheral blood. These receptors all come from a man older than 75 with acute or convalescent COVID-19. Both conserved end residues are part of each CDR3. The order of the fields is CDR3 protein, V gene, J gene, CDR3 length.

cdr3_aa: CASRPGQGPEAFF
v_call: TRBV12-3/TRBV12-4
j_call: TRBJ1-1
cdr3_length: 13

cdr3_aa: CASSLAPWGLVSYEQYF
v_call: TRBV7-2
j_call: TRBJ2-7
cdr3_length: 17

cdr3_aa: CASSLGTGFYEQYF
v_call: TRBV5-6
j_call: TRBJ2-7
cdr3_length: 14

cdr3_aa: CASSSGYQPQHF
v_call: TRBV27
j_call: TRBJ1-5
cdr3_length: 12

cdr3_aa: CASSLGRAETQYF
v_call: TRBV12-3/TRBV12-4
j_call: TRBJ2-5
cdr3_length: 13

cdr3_aa: CASSRGGSNTGELFF
v_call: TRBV11-1
j_call: TRBJ2-2
cdr3_length: 15

cdr3_aa: CASSPSTGWEVWGYTF
v_call: TRBV27
j_call: TRBJ1-2
cdr3_length: 16

cdr3_aa: CASSQEAISYEQYF
v_call: TRBV3-1/TRBV3-2
j_call: TRBJ2-7
cdr3_length: 14

cdr3_aa: CASSLFGQAAVGEAFF
v_call: TRBV28
j_call: TRBJ1-1
cdr3_length: 16

cdr3_aa: CAWGAGVDTGELFF
v_call: TRBV30
j_call: TRBJ2-2
cdr3_length: 14

cdr3_aa: CASSLARTGGPVF
v_call: TRBV7-8
j_call: TRBJ2-1
cdr3_length: 13

cdr3_aa: CASSRNTQTSGVLRPLDNEQFF
v_call: TRBV9
j_call: TRBJ2-1
cdr3_length: 22

cdr3_aa: CASSLGAGDTEAFF
v_call: TRBV7-2
j_call: TRBJ1-1
cdr3_length: 14

cdr3_aa: CASSAGGLDNEQFF
v_call: TRBV19
j_call: TRBJ2-1
cdr3_length: 14

cdr3_aa: CASKSTGGWGYTF
v_call: TRBV6-4
j_call: TRBJ1-2
cdr3_length: 13